Shown below are 26 T cell receptor beta chains from a single sample sequenced in a study of blood T cell repertoires in COVID-19. The repertoire was sequenced with immunoSEQ multiplex PCR; TCRdb's copy has only in-frame clones and lacks some. The sample has around 300,000 clones, approximately 90% seen once. Source material: peripheral blood. These receptors all come from a woman aged 25 to 45 with COVID-19, enrolled during active disease.

J is TRBJ2-3 and V is TRBV19, with TRBD2 identical over 13 bases. This CDR3 comprises 17 residues. The trim removed 0 bases at V and 2 bases at J, leaving 2 bases unmatched. CDR1 and CDR2 (germline): LNHDA, SQIVND (reference sequence). The CDR3 region has the DNA TGTGCCAGTAGTATAGAACTAGCGGGAGGGCTCACAGATACGCAGTATTTT. It specifies CASSIELAGGLTDTQYF.

The chain joins TRBV12-2 to TRBJ2-7; TRBD2, the table's D call, was not compared with the DNA. TRBV12-2 is a pseudogene segment. The CDR3 totals 17 residues. CDR3 region: CASRLARTSGTYYEQYF. The CDR3, as DNA: TGTGCAAGTCGCTTAGCGAGGACTAGCGGGACCTACTACGAGCAGTACTTC.

This clone was recorded only once. The J gene is TRBJ2-3, the V gene TRBV6-5; the match to TRBD2 covers 12 bases. Per germline, CDR1 MNHEY and CDR2 SVGAGI. Unmatched junction bases numbered 6, after V lost 7 bases and J lost 4 bases. This CDR3 spans 15 amino acids. CDR3 DNA: TGTGCCAGCACTCTAGCGGGAGGGCCCGCAGATACGCAGTATTTT. Its translation is CASTLAGGPADTQYF.

The chain joins TRBV25-1 to TRBJ2-2, with 7 positions matching TRBD1. The CDR3 is 16 residues long. Germline assignment: CDR1 MGHDK and CDR2 SYGVNS. Trimming removed 4 bases from V and 0 bases from J; junction bases left unmatched: 5. The CDR3 DNA sequence: TGTGCCAGCAGTGCCTCCGGGACAGCGAACACCGGGGAGCTGTTTTTT. It is translated as CASSASGTANTGELFF.

J is TRBJ2-7 and V is TRBV28, with 8 bases fitting TRBD1. Germline trimming cut 6 bases from V and 6 bases from J; bases unmatched to any gene: 7. CDR1 and CDR2 (germline): MDHEN, SYDVKM. The CDR3 totals 13 residues. The CDR3 is CASRLTGDGEQYF. As DNA, the CDR3 is TGTGCCAGCAGGTTGACAGGGGATGGCGAGCAGTACTTC.

The chain has TRBV27 and TRBJ2-7; TRBD1 might be the D (7 bases). The V end was cut by 0 bases, the J end by 4 bases, with 16 bases between. The CDR3 runs to 16 residues. Germline CDR1 is MNHEY and CDR2 is SMNVEV (reference sequence). CDR3 in amino acids: CASSLSRGTATYEQYF. The CDR3 bases are TGTGCCAGCAGTTTATCCCGCGGGACAGCGACTTACGAGCAGTACTTC.

The gene calls are TRBV4-2 and TRBJ2-4; 9 nucleotides match TRBD2. The CDR3 is made up of 19 amino acids. V lost 0 bases and J lost 3; bases outside the gene matches: 12. The germline CDR1 and CDR2 sequences are LGHNA and YNFKEQ. The CDR3, as DNA: TGTGCCAGCAGCCAAGATCGGGTTGAGCGGGAGGAGGTCAAAAACATTCAGTACTTC. Translation: CASSQDRVEREEVKNIQYF.

V and J are TRBV5-1 and TRBJ2-1; TRBD2 matches 13 bases. The CDR3 is 17 residues long. Germline-derived CDR1 and CDR2 are SGHRS and YFSETQ. After removal of 4 bases from V and 7 bases from J, the junction contained 11 bases not matched to a gene. The CDR3 coding sequence is TGCGCCAGCAGCCCGAATCCACTAGCGGGAGGGGGTAATGAGCAGTTCTTC. This codes for CASSPNPLAGGGNEQFF.

The genes are TRBV10-3 and TRBJ1-2; the D is unclear. This CDR3 has 13 amino acids. Germline CDR1 is ENHRY and CDR2 is SYGVKD. V gave up 8 bases and J gave up 4 bases, with 14 bases separating them. In nucleotides, the CDR3 is TGTGCCATCCAGGAGGACCGATTCTATGGCTACACCTTC. It encodes CAIQEDRFYGYTF.

The CDR3 DNA reads as TGTGCCAGCAGCTTAGTAGGGCTAGCTCGGGAGCAGTACTTC. Its translation: CASSLVGLAREQYF. The chain recombines TRBV7-2 with TRBJ2-7; TRBD2 is a possible D gene (5 bases). The germline CDR1 and CDR2 sequences are SGHTA and FQGNSA. The CDR3 has 14 amino acids. Trimming cost V 1 base and J 7 bases, with 14 bases left between them.

The chain combines TRBV9 with TRBJ2-5; D is unresolved. V was shortened by 0 bases and J by 7 bases, with 7 bases between the two germline ends. Germline CDR1 and CDR2: SGDLS and YYNGEE. The CDR3 loop spans 12 amino acids. In nucleotides, the CDR3 is TGTGCCAGCAGCGTAGATGACTCGACCCAGTACTTC. Translating it yields CASSVDDSTQYF. Combining the CDR3 with reference TRBV9 and TRBJ2-5 gives the whole variable domain DSGVTQTPKHLITATGQRVTLRCSPRSGDLSVYWYQQSLDQGLQFLIQYYNGEERAKGNILERFSAQQFPDLHSELNLSSLELGDSALYFCASSVDDSTQYFGPGTRLLVL.

The genes are TRBV7-2 and TRBJ2-3; 11 nucleotides match TRBD2. Germline trimming cut 5 bases from V and 5 bases from J; bases unmatched to any gene: 6. CDR3 length equals 15 residues. Germline assignment: CDR1 SGHTA and CDR2 FQGNSA. This chain's CDR3 is CASSLLAGGRDTQYF. CDR3 DNA sequence: TGTGCCAGCAGCCTCCTAGCGGGAGGTCGAGATACGCAGTATTTT.

The chain links TRBV25-1 to TRBJ1-2, with D maybe TRBD1 (6 bases). Germline V gene data show CDR1 as MGHDK and CDR2 as SYGVNS. The CDR3 totals 13 residues. V lost 4 bases to trimming and J lost 7 bases, with 13 bases between them. The CDR3 loop reads CASSVRQDGGYTF. For the CDR3, the DNA is TGTGCCAGCAGTGTAAGACAGGATGGTGGCTACACCTTC.

V and J are TRBV19 and TRBJ2-2, with 9 bases lining up with TRBD2. The CDR3 is 16 residues long. Germline V gene sequence: CDR1 LNHDA, CDR2 SQIVND (reference sequence). V trimming: 3 bases; J trimming: 5 bases; junction bases outside the gene matches: 7. CDR3 loop: CASSIFGGRGTGELFF. As DNA, the CDR3 is TGTGCCAGTAGTATCTTCGGCGGGAGGGGTACCGGGGAGCTGTTTTTT.

This sequence joins TRBV6-4 and TRBJ1-2; TRBD1 aligns across 8 bases. This CDR3 is built from 14 residues. Germline V gene lookup returns CDR1 MRHNA and CDR2 SNTAGT. With V trimmed by 5 bases and J by 2 bases, 4 bases remained unmatched. The CDR3 DNA follows: TGTGCCAGCAGTCGGACAGGGTCAAACTATGGCTACACCTTC. This sequence encodes CASSRTGSNYGYTF.

The rearrangement links TRBV11-2 to TRBJ2-7; D gene unclear. Germline-derived CDR1 and CDR2 are SGHAT and FQNNGV. V lost 5 bases and J lost 6, with 14 bases in between. The CDR3 loop spans 13 amino acids. The chain's CDR3 is CASSPVFPGEQYF. The DNA of the CDR3 is TGTGCCAGCAGCCCTGTCTTTCCAGGCGAGCAGTACTTC.

The CDR3 DNA reads as TGTGCCAGCAGCTTGCCGGGACTAGTCAGCTCCTACGAGCAGTACTTC. Its translation: CASSLPGLVSSYEQYF. The V and J genes are TRBV5-4 and TRBJ2-7, with TRBD2 identical over 8 bases. Germline CDR1 SGHNT, CDR2 YYREEE (reference sequence). The CDR3 length is 16 residues. V shed 1 base, J shed 0 bases, and the junction held 6 bases outside the gene matches.

In DNA form, the CDR3 reads TGTGCCAGCAAACAGGGTGCGAACACTGAAGCTTTCTTT. The encoded protein is CASKQGANTEAFF. This chain connects TRBV6-5 to TRBJ1-1; D may be TRBD1 (6 bases). The germline V gene encodes CDR1 MNHEY and CDR2 SVGAGI. V was pared by 7 bases and J by 1 base, with 10 bases between. CDR3 length equals 13 residues.

The chain links TRBV6-4 to TRBJ2-1, with D unclear. Trimming cost V 0 bases and J 7 bases, with 7 bases left between them. This CDR3 contains 13 residues. Per the germline V gene, CDR1 is MRHNA and CDR2 is SNTAGT. The CDR3 sequence: CASSDSPANEQFF. Written as DNA, the CDR3 is TGTGCCAGCAGTGACTCGCCAGCGAATGAGCAGTTCTTC.

The chain joins TRBV19 to TRBJ1-5; no definite D call. Trimming stripped 3 bases from V and 5 bases from J, with 5 bases between. CDR3 size: 12 residues. Looked up from germline, CDR1 is LNHDA and CDR2 is SQIVND (reference sequence). As DNA, the CDR3 is TGTGCCAGTAGTATTACTTATCAGCCCCAGCATTTT. It codes for CASSITYQPQHF.

The chain uses TRBV28 and TRBJ1-3; 8 bases match TRBD1. This CDR3 spans 17 amino acids. V shed 4 bases and J 0 bases; nucleotides not matched to a gene: 8. Germline V CDR1 and CDR2: MDHEN, SYDVKM. The CDR3 region is CASSSWTGLFSGNTIYF. As DNA, the CDR3 is TGTGCCAGCAGTTCATGGACAGGGCTTTTCTCTGGAAACACCATATATTTT. The entire variable domain, with the rest obtained from reference TRBV28 and TRBJ1-3, is as follows: DVKVTQSSRYLVKRTGEKVFLECVQDMDHENMFWYRQDPGLGLRLIYFSYDVKMKEKGDIPEGYSVSREKKERFSLILESASTNQTSMYLCASSSWTGLFSGNTIYFGEGSWLTVV.

This clone came up once. The chain links TRBV6-5 to TRBJ2-7; D uncertain. The CDR3 extends over 14 amino acids. CDR1 MNHEY and CDR2 SVGAGI come from the germline V gene. Trimming left V 10 bases short and J 4 bases short, with 20 bases between. The CDR3 DNA reads as TGTGCCACCCGACCCAGAGGCTATGGATACGAGCAGTACTTC. Translating gives CATRPRGYGYEQYF.

V usage is TRBV3-1 (or the pseudogene TRBV3-2) and J usage is TRBJ2-3; D may be TRBD2 (5 bases). CDR3 length equals 16 residues. Trimming removed 4 bases at V and 3 bases at J, with 17 bases between. Germline-derived CDR1 and CDR2 are LGHDT and YNNKEL (reference sequence). This CDR3 is CASSPGERLGTDTQYF. CDR3 DNA: TGTGCCAGCAGCCCTGGGGAGCGGCTGGGAACAGATACGCAGTATTTT.

Regarding this clone: Other nucleotide sequences in the sample specify the same CDR3. V is TRBV11-2 and J is TRBJ2-7; 8 bases agree with TRBD1. With 5 bases clipped from V and 3 bases from J, the junction kept 3 bases outside the gene matches. This CDR3 has 13 amino acids. CDR1 SGHAT and CDR2 FQNNGV come from the germline V gene. The CDR3 protein is CASSLGTGYEQYF. The CDR3 coding sequence is TGTGCCAGCAGCCTGGGGACAGGCTACGAGCAGTACTTC.

A note on this clone: Being one base from a much bigger clone, this may be a read error. The same CDR3 can be traced to other DNA sequences in this sample. The CDR3 here is CASSPPGQGYGYTF. For the CDR3, the DNA is TGTGCCAGCTCACCACCGGGACAGGGTTATGGCTACACCTTC. J is TRBJ1-2 and V is TRBV18; 9 bases fit TRBD1. The CDR3 runs 14 residues. Looked up from germline, CDR1 is KGHSH and CDR2 is LQKENI. The trim removed 0 bases at V and 5 bases at J, leaving 1 base unmatched. Filled out from reference TRBV18 and TRBJ1-2, the complete variable domain reads NAGVMQNPRHLVRRRGQEARLRCSPMKGHSHVYWYRQLPEEGLKFMVYLQKENIIDESGMPKERFSAEFPKEGPSILRIQQVVRGDSAAYFCASSPPGQGYGYTFGSGTRLTVV.

This chain joins TRBV5-1 and TRBJ2-3; 9 bases line up with TRBD1. CDR1 is SGHRS, CDR2 YFSETQ, per germline. The CDR3 sequence is 15 residues long. With V trimmed by 4 bases and J by 3 bases, 6 bases remained unmatched. This CDR3 is CASSTGTGITDTQYF. For the CDR3, the DNA is TGCGCCAGCAGCACCGGGACAGGGATAACAGATACGCAGTATTTT.